This TCR beta chain was documented in a study of blood T cell repertoires in COVID-19 (TCRdb year 2020). In terms of the full investigation: Samples covering the acute and convalescent phases of COVID-19 were provided by collaborators in the United States, Italy and Spain. The material from the prospective study consisted of cDNA or gDNA derived from T cells, B-cell-depleted T cells, or PBMCs. Deeply sampled blood TCRbeta repertoires from subjects exposed to, actively infected with, or recovered from COVID-19 were included in the dataset. The repertoires were released in a freely available public database meant as a resource for research on the immune response to SARS-CoV-2. Samples were obtained from the ongoing ImmuneRACE study (first 160 participants) and from about 1,300 subjects provided by 6 global collaborators. The sample metadata nearly always contained a de-identified subject ID, COVID-19 status, age in years and sex. HLA class I and class II types, where available, came from metadata supplied by the sample provider rather than from assay-based typing. What the study reported, not specific to this receptor: The quantity of clinical and demographic metadata differed by source and by participant and was supplied without curation.

The collaborating institutions used their own protocols to collect whole blood in K2EDTA tubes. For TCRbeta analysis, collaborators shipped samples as frozen whole blood, isolated PBMCs, or DNA extracted from either of those sample types. This clone was seen only a few times. Its antigen specificity is not known. One base away there is no much larger clone; base qualities are not given. TCRbeta CDR3 regions were amplified from genomic DNA using the immunoSEQ Assay, a bias-controlled multiplex PCR. The study's own analysis went as follows. Nucleated cell counts per sample were estimated from amplification of reference gene primers within the assay. To quantify the absolute abundance of each unique TCRbeta CDR3 rearrangement, sequence reads were collapsed and filtered. For each sample, productive Simpson clonality was calculated by taking the square root of Simpson's diversity index across productive rearrangements. The table was pulled from immuneACCESS by TCRdb, which kept in-frame rearrangements only. Such tables lose some clones; where checked, under half of the loss comes from unresolved V genes, and the rest has no known cause. The DNA was the basis for D and trimming; V, J and clone size are from that table. This sample lists 300,000 to 400,000 clones; around 87% were detected once. Together, the top ten hold 3% of the sample.

The sample comprised peripheral blood. This clonotype originated in a human donor in a cohort sampled during active COVID-19.

CDR3 region: CASSPGTGYYEQYF. In nucleotides, the sequence is TGTGCCAGCTCACCCGGGACAGGATACTACGAGCAGTACTTC. The chain is encoded by TRBV18 joined to TRBJ2-7; TRBD1 aligns with 8 central bases. Including cysteine and phenylalanine, the CDR3 has 14 amino acids. Kept here is only the CDR3 DNA, which spans 42 bases and is read in frame from base 1. CDR1 and CDR2 are read off the germline V gene as KGHSH and LQKENI. V is pruned by 3 bases and J by 3 bases, leaving 4 bases of the junction without a gene match.